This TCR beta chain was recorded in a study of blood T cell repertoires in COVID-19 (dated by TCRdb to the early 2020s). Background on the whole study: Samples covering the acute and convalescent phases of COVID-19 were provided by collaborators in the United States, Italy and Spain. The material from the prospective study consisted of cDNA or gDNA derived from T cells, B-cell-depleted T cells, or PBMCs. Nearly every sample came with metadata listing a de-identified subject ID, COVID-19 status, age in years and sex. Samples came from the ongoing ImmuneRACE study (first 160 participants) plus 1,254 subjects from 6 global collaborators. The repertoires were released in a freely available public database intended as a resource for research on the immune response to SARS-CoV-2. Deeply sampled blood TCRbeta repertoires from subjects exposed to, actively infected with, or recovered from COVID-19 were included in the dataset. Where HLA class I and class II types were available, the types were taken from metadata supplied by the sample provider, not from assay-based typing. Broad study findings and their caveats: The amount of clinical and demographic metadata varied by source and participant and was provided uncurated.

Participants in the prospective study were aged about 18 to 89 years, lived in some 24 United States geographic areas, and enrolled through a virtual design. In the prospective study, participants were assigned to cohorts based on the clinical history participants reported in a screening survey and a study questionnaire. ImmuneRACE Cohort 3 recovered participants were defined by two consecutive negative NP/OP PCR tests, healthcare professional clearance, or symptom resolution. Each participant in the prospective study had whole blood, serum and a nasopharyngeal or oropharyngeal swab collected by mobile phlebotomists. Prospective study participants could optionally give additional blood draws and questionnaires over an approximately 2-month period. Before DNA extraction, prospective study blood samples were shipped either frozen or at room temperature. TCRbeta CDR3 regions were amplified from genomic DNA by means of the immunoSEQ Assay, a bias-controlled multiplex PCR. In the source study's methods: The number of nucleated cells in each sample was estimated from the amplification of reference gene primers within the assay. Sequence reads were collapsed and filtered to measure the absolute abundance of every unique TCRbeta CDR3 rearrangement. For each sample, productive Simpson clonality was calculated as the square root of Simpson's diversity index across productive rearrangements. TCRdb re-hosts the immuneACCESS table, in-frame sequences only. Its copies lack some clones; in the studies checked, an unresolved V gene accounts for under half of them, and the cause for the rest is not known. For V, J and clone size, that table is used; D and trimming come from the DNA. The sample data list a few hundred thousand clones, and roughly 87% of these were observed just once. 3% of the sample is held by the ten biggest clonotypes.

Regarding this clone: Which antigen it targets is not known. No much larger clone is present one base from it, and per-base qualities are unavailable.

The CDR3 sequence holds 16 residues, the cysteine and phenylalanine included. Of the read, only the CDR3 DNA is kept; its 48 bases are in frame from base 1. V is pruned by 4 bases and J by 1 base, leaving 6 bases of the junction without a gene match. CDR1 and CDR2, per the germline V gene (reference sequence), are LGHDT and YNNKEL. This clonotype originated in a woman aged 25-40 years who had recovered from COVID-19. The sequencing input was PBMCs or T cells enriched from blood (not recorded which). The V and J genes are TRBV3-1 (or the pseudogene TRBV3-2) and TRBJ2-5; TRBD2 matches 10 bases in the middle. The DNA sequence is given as TGTGCCAGCAGCCTCCGACTAGCGGGCCGCCAAGAGACCCAGTACTTC. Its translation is CASSLRLAGRQETQYF.